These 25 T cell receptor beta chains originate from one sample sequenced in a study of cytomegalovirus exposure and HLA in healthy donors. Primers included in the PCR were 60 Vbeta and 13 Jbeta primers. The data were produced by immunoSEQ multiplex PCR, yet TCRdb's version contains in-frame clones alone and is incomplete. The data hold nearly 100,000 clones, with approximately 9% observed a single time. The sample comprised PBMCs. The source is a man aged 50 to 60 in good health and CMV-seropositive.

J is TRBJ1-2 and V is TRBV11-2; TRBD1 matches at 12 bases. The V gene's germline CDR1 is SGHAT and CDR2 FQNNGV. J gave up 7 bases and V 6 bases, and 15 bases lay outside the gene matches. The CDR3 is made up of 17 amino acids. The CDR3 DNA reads TGTGCCAGCAGGGCCCCGGGACAGGGGGCGCCGGTAGTTGGCTACACCTTC. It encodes CASRAPGQGAPVVGYTF.

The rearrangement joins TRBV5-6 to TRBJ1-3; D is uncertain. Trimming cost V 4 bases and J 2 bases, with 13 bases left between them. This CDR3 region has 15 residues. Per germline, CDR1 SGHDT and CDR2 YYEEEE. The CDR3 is CASSPKAHPGNTIYF. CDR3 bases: TGTGCCAGCAGCCCAAAAGCCCACCCTGGAAACACCATATATTTT.

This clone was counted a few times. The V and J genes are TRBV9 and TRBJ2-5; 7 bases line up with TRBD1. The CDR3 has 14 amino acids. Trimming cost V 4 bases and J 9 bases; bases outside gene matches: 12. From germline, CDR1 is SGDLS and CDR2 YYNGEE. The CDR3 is CASSSVKGAQAQYF. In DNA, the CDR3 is TGTGCCAGCAGCTCCGTGAAGGGGGCGCAGGCCCAGTACTTC. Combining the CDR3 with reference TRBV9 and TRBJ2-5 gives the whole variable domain DSGVTQTPKHLITATGQRVTLRCSPRSGDLSVYWYQQSLDQGLQFLIQYYNGEERAKGNILERFSAQQFPDLHSELNLSSLELGDSALYFCASSSVKGAQAQYFGPGTRLLVL.

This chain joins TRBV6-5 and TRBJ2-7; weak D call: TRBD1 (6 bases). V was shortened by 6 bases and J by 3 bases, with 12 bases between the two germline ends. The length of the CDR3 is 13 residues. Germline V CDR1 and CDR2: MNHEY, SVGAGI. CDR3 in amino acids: CASSSNRDYEQYF. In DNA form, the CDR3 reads TGTGCCAGCAGCTCTAACAGGGACTACGAGCAGTACTTC.

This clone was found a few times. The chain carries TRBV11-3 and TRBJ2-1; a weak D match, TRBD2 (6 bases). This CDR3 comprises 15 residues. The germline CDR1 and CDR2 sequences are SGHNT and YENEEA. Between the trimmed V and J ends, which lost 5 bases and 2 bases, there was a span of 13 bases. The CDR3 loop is CASSPGRGTYNEQFF. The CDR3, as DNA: TGTGCCAGCAGCCCCGGACGCGGGACCTACAATGAGCAGTTCTTC. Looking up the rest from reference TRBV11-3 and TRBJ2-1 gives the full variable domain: EAGVVQSPRYKIIEKKQPVAFWCNPISGHNTLYWYLQNLGQGPELLIRYENEEAVDDSQLPKDRFSAERLKGVDSTLKIQPAELGDSAVYLCASSPGRGTYNEQFFGPGTRLTVL.

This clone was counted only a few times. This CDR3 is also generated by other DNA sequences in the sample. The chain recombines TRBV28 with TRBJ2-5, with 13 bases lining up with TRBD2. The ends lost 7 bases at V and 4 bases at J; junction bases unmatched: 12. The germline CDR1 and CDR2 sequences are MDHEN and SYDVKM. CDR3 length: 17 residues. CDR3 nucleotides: TGTGCCAGCATAAGAACTAGCGGGAGGGCCATCGGAGAGACCCAGTACTTC. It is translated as CASIRTSGRAIGETQYF.

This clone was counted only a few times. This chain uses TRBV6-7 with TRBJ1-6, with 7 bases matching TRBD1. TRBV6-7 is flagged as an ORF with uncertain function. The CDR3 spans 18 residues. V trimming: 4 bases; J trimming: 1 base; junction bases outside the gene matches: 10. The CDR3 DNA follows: TGTGCCAGCAGTTTACAGGGGTTTTATAGGTCCTATAATTCACCCCTCCACTTT. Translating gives CASSLQGFYRSYNSPLHF.

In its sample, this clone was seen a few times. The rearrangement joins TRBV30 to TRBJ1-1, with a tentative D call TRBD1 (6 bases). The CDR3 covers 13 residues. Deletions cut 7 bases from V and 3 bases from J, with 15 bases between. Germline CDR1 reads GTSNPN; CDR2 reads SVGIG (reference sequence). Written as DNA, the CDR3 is TGTGCCTCGGAATTCAGGGGTGACACTGAAGCTTTCTTT. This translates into CASEFRGDTEAFF.

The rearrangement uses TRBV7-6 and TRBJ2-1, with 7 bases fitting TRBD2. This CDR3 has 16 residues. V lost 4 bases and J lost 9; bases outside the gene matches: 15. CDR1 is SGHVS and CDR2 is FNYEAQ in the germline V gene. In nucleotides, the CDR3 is TGTGCCAGCAGCTGGCGGTCCGAGCGGGGTTTGGGTGAGCAGTTCTTC. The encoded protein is CASSWRSERGLGEQFF.

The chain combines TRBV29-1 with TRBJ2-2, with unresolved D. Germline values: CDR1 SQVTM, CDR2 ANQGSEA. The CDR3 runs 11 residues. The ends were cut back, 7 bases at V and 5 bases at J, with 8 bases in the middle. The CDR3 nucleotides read TGCAGCGCCTCTAGAACCGGGGAGCTGTTTTTT. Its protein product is CSASRTGELFF.

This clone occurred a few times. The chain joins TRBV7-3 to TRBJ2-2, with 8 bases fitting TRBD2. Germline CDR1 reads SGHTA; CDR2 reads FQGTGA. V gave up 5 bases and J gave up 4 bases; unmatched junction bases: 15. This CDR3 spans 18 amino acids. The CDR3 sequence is CASSPRPGGGRSTGELFF. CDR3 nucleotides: TGTGCCAGCAGCCCACGACCTGGCGGGGGGAGGAGCACCGGGGAGCTGTTTTTT.

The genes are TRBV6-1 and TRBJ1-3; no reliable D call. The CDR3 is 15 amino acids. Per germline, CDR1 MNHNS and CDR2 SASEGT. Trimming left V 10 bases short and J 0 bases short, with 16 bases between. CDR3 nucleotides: TGTGCCACCTACACGGCAGGCAGCTCTGGAAACACCATATATTTT. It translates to CATYTAGSSGNTIYF.

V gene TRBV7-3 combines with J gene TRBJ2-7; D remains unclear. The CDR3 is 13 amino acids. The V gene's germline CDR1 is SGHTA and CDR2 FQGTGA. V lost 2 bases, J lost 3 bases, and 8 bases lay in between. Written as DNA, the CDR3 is TGTGCCAGCAGCTTAGCGGCGAACTACGAGCAGTACTTC. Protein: CASSLAANYEQYF.

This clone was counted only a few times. The chain's CDR3 is CASSLGGGPGGNQPQHF. The DNA for the CDR3 is TGTGCCAGCAGCTTAGGGGGGGGCCCTGGAGGCAATCAGCCCCAGCATTTT. This chain joins TRBV7-9 and TRBJ1-5; possible D gene TRBD1, 6 bases. The germline gives CDR1 SEHNR, CDR2 FQNEAQ (reference sequence). Trimming removed 1 base from V and 2 bases from J, with 15 bases in between. The CDR3 sequence is 17 residues long.

The DNA of the CDR3 is TGCAGTGCTAATCCGATAGACGAGCAGTACTTC. Its protein product is CSANPIDEQYF. The genes are TRBV20-1 and TRBJ2-7; D is uncertain. Germline assignment: CDR1 DFQATT and CDR2 SNEGSKA (reference sequence). V lost 4 bases and J lost 5, with 9 bases in between. CDR3 length: 11 residues.

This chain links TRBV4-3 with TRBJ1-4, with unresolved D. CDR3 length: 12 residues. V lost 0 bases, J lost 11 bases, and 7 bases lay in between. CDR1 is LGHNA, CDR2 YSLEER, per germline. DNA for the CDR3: TGCGCCAGCAGCCAAGATAGCGTCAAACTGTTTTTT. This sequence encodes CASSQDSVKLFF.

The CDR3: CASSLEGRDRVTEAFF. The CDR3 coding sequence is TGCGCCAGCAGCTTGGAGGGTCGGGACAGGGTGACTGAAGCTTTCTTT. This chain joins TRBV5-1 and TRBJ1-1, with 9 bases that match TRBD1. The V gene's germline CDR1 is SGHRS and CDR2 YFSETQ. V shed 0 bases, J shed 5 bases, and the junction held 8 bases outside the gene matches. The CDR3 length is 16 residues.

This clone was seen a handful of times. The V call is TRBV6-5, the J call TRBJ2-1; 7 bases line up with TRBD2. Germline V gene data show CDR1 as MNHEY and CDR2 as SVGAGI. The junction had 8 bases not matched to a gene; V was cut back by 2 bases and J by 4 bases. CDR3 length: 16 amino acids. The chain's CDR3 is CASSYGAGVGYNEQFF. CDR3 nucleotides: TGTGCCAGCAGTTACGGGGCGGGAGTAGGATACAATGAGCAGTTCTTC.

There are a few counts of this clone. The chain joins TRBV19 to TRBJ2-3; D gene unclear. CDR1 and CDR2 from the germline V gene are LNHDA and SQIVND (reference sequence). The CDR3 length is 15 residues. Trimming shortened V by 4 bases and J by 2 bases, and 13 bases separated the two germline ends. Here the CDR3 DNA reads TGTGCCAGTAGTACCCCAGATCCCTTCACAGATACGCAGTATTTT. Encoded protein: CASSTPDPFTDTQYF.

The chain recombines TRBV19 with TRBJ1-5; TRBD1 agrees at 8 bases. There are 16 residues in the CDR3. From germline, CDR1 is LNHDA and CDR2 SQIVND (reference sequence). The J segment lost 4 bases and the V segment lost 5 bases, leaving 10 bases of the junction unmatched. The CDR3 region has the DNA TGTGCCAGTAGTGCACTACAGGGGGAGGAAAATCAGCCCCAGCATTTT. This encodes CASSALQGEENQPQHF.

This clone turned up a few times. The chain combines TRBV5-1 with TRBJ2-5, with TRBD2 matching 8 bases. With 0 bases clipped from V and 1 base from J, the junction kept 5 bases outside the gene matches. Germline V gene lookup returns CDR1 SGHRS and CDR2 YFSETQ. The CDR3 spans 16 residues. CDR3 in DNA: TGCGCCAGCAGCTTGGAGGCTAGCGGGTCCCAAGAGACCCAGTACTTC. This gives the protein CASSLEASGSQETQYF. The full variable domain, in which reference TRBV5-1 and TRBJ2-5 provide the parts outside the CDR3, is KAGVTQTPRYLIKTRGQQVTLSCSPISGHRSVSWYQQTPGQGLQFLFEYFSETQRNKGNFPGRFSGRQFSNSRSEMNVSTLELGDSALYLCASSLEASGSQETQYFGPGTRLLVL.

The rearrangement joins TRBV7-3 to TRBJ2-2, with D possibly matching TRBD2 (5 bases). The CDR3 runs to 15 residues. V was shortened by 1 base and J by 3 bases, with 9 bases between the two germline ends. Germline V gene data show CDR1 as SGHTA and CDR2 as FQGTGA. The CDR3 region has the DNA TGTGCCAGCAGCTTAAGCGGGTTGGACACCGGGGAGCTGTTTTTT. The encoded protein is CASSLSGLDTGELFF.

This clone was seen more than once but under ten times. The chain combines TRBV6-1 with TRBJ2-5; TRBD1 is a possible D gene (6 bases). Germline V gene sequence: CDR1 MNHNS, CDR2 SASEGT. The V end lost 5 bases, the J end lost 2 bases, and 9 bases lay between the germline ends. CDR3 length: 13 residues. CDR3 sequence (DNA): TGTGCCAGCAGTAGACAGGAGCAAGAGACCCAGTACTTC. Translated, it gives CASSRQEQETQYF.

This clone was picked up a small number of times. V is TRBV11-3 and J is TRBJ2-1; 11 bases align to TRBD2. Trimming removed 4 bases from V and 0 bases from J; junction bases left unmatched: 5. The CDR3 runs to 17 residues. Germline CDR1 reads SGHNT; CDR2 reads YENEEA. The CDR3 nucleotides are TGTGCCAGCAGCTCGACTAGCGGGAAATCCTCCTACAATGAGCAGTTCTTC. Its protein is CASSSTSGKSSYNEQFF.

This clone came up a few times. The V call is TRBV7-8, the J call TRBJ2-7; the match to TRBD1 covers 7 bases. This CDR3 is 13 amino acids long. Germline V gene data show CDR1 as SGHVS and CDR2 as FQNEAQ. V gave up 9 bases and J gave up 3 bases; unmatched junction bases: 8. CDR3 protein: CASARDRDYEQYF. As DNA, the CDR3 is TGTGCCAGTGCCCGGGACAGAGACTACGAGCAGTACTTC.